Below are 28 T cell receptor beta chains sequenced from a single sample in a study of regulatory T cells in long-lasting Graves disease. Time point in this sample: newly diagnosed GD, antithyroid drugs for less than 3 months. PBMC RNA served as the TCR library source. Libraries of TCR beta came from iRepertoire HTBI primers plus Arm-PCR of CDR3 regions. TCRdb re-called the multiplex PCR reads through MiXCR, storing one row per CDR3 protein. The sample has hundreds of thousands of distinct CDR3 sequences; 15% to 19% are singletons. Sequencing was performed on peripheral blood mononuclear cells (PBMCs), taken at new diagnosis, from a patient treated with antithyroid drugs. Source of these receptors: a female donor with Graves disease.

This clonotype appeared a few times. Here the CDR3 reads CSALLRGSGELFF. DNA of the CDR3: TGCAGTGCCCTCCTCCGGGGGAGCGGGGAGCTGTTTTTT. V and J are TRBV20-1 and TRBJ2-2, with D possibly being TRBD2 (6 bases). The germline V and J ends were trimmed by 6 bases and 7 bases, with 15 bases remaining between them. CDR3 size: 13 residues. Germline V gives CDR1 DFQATT, CDR2 SNEGSKA (reference sequence).

The CDR3 sequence: CASSYRGPYNEQFF. The CDR3 coding sequence is TGTGCCAGCAGTTACCGGGGGCCGTACAATGAGCAGTTCTTC. V usage is TRBV6-5 and J usage is TRBJ2-1, with D perhaps given as TRBD1 or TRBD2 (6 bases each). Germline loops: CDR1 MNHEY, CDR2 SVGAGI. V dropped 2 bases and J dropped 4 bases, with 9 bases sitting between them. The CDR3 covers 14 residues.

The V call is TRBV9, the J call TRBJ2-1; D gene uncertain. CDR1 SGDLS and CDR2 YYNGEE come from the germline V gene. V lost 2 bases and J 0 bases, leaving 21 bases between the germline ends. The CDR3 is made up of 19 amino acids. CDR3: CASSVLETSTGGSYNEQFF. The CDR3 DNA sequence: TGTGCCAGCAGCGTCCTAGAAACTTCCACGGGCGGCTCCTACAATGAGCAGTTCTTC.

This clonotype has a handful of counts. The rearrangement joins TRBV29-1 to TRBJ2-1; 7 nucleotides match TRBD1. Germline-derived CDR1 and CDR2 are SQVTM and ANQGSEA. This CDR3 contains 14 residues. V gave up 2 bases and J gave up 6 bases; unmatched junction bases: 7. For the CDR3, the DNA is TGCAGCGTTGAAAAGATACAGGGGAGCAATGAGCAGTTCTTC. This encodes CSVEKIQGSNEQFF.

The rearrangement uses TRBV5-1 and TRBJ2-7, with TRBD1 matching 7 bases. Germline V CDR1 and CDR2: SGHRS, YFSETQ. Unmatched junction bases numbered 7, after V lost 10 bases and J lost 0 bases. This CDR3 is built from 13 residues. The CDR3 here is CAVHRDSSYEQYF. In DNA, the CDR3 is TGCGCCGTTCACAGGGACAGCTCCTACGAGCAGTACTTC.

This clonotype was observed many times. The chain combines TRBV5-1 with TRBJ1-2; D gene uncertain. Germline V gene data show CDR1 as SGHRS and CDR2 as YFSETQ. The V and J ends lost 0 bases and 2 bases respectively, with 5 bases between them. This CDR3 spans 13 amino acids. CDR3 protein: CASSLVRNYGYTF. In DNA, the CDR3 is TGCGCCAGCAGCTTGGTACGGAACTATGGCTACACCTTC.

This clonotype was seen many times. V gene TRBV19 combines with J gene TRBJ2-3, with 11 bases identical to TRBD2. The germline V gene encodes CDR1 LNHDA and CDR2 SQIVND (reference sequence). Trimming took 10 bases from V and 5 from J; bases not matched to a gene: 8. The CDR3 runs to 14 residues. The CDR3 region has the DNA TGTGCCACCGCGGGACTAGCGGAGGAAGATACGCAGTATTTT. Its protein product is CATAGLAEEDTQYF.

The rearrangement joins TRBV9 to TRBJ2-2; the match to TRBD2 covers 7 bases. With V trimmed by 1 base and J by 0 bases, 9 bases remained unmatched. Germline V gives CDR1 SGDLS, CDR2 YYNGEE. The CDR3 is 18 amino acids. The CDR3 DNA reads TGTGCCAGCAGCGTATCCGGCGGGGGTTCATCGAACACCGGGGAGCTGTTTTTT. It translates to CASSVSGGGSSNTGELFF.

On this clonotype: The junction departs from germline at one end; a sequencing error may be responsible. The genes are TRBV30 and TRBJ2-1; D not certain. This CDR3 has 14 residues. From germline, CDR1 is GTSNPN and CDR2 SVGIG (reference sequence). This chain's CDR3 is CAWNRASTYNKQFF. CDR3 sequence (DNA): TGTGCCTGGAATAGGGCCTCCACCTACAATAAGCAGTTCTTC.

The sample holds many counts of this clonotype. CDR3 in amino acids: CAWGTGDGYGYTF. The CDR3 DNA reads TGTGCCTGGGGGACAGGGGACGGCTATGGCTACACCTTC. V and J are TRBV30 and TRBJ1-2, with 10 bases fitting TRBD1. The CDR3 extends over 13 amino acids. Germline assignment: CDR1 GTSNPN and CDR2 SVGIG (reference sequence). The V and J ends lost 5 bases and 4 bases, in that order; junction bases with no gene match: 4.

In this sample, this clonotype turned up once. This likely reflects a read error, since a far larger clone is one base away. The J gene is TRBJ2-7, the V gene TRBV28; possibly TRBD1 for D (5 bases). The assigned J gene may be wrong: the sequence end matches TRBJ2-1 better. Germline V CDR1 and CDR2: MDHEN, SYDVKM. CDR3 length: 14 residues. In DNA form, the CDR3 reads TGTGCCACCCAAGGACAATCCAACTACAATGTGCAGTTCTTC. This codes for CATQGQSNYNVQFF.

The sample holds many counts of this clonotype. This rearrangement joins TRBV6-2 or TRBV6-3 to TRBJ2-1; 8 bases are shared with TRBD2. V was clipped by 8 bases and J by 9 bases; unmatched bases: 12. CDR1 is MNHEY, CDR2 SVGEGT, per germline. This CDR3 spans 14 amino acids. This CDR3 reads CASGVGSGIGEQFF. CDR3 DNA sequence: TGTGCCAGCGGTGTCGGTAGCGGGATTGGTGAGCAGTTCTTC.

The V gene is TRBV27, the J gene TRBJ2-7; no definite D call. Per the germline V gene, CDR1 is MNHEY and CDR2 is SMNVEV (reference sequence). CDR3 size: 13 residues. Trimming removed 7 bases at V and 3 bases at J, with 13 bases between. CDR3 loop: CASTKSGNYEQYF. The CDR3 bases are TGTGCCAGCACCAAATCTGGGAACTACGAGCAGTACTTC.

This clonotype showed up many times. The chain recombines TRBV12-3 or TRBV12-4 with TRBJ1-2; 7 nucleotides align to TRBD1. This CDR3 is 13 amino acids long. Losses at the gene ends were 10 bases for V and 1 base for J; bases not matched to a gene: 6. This CDR3 reads CATRDSNNYGYTF. The CDR3 nucleotides are TGTGCCACTAGGGACAGCAATAACTATGGCTACACCTTC.

The sample holds many counts of this clonotype. The chain uses TRBV6-1 and TRBJ2-7; D possibly matches TRBD1 or TRBD2 (5 bases each). V was pared by 6 bases and J by 3 bases, with 12 bases between. This CDR3 is 13 amino acids long. CDR1 is MNHNS, CDR2 SASEGT, per germline. The CDR3 nucleotides read TGTGCCAGCAGCAGGGACGCCGACTACGAGCAGTACTTC. Translated: CASSRDADYEQYF.

This clonotype showed up many times. A much larger clone lies one base from this, so it may be a read error. The chain uses TRBV7-9 and TRBJ2-7; 7 bases match TRBD1. This CDR3 is built from 14 residues. Germline lookup yields CDR1 SEHNR and CDR2 FQNEAQ (reference sequence). V lost 1 base and J lost 3; bases outside the gene matches: 3. The CDR3 loop is CASSLGPGGYEQYF. In DNA, the CDR3 is TGTGCCAGCAGCTTAGGGCCAGGGGGCTACGAGCAGTACTTC.

This clonotype came up a few times. The chain links TRBV29-1 to TRBJ2-7, with 9 positions matching TRBD2. The CDR3 extends over 13 amino acids. V gave up 1 base and J gave up 4 bases; unmatched junction bases: 2. Germline CDR1 and CDR2: SQVTM and ANQGSEA. The CDR3 loop is CSVEGTSEYEQYF. The CDR3 DNA follows: TGCAGCGTTGAAGGGACTAGCGAGTACGAGCAGTACTTC.

This clonotype has at least ten counts. The CDR3 nucleotides are TGTGCCAGCAGCTTAGAGACTGGGAGGGGGAAACTGTTTTTT. Translation gives CASSLETGRGKLFF. The rearrangement links TRBV7-9 to TRBJ1-4; D may be TRBD1 (6 bases). The CDR3 is made up of 14 amino acids. Germline CDR1 SEHNR, CDR2 FQNEAQ (reference sequence). V shed 1 base and J shed 11 bases, with 14 bases lying between them.

This clonotype was observed many times. V gene TRBV2 combines with J gene TRBJ2-7, with TRBD2 as a possible D gene (5 bases). Trimming removed 1 base at V and 5 bases at J, with 15 bases between. CDR3 length equals 15 residues. In germline, CDR1 is SNHLY, CDR2 FYNNEI. The CDR3 bases are TGTGCCAGCAGTGAAGATGGCGGACTGAGAGACGAGCAGTACTTC. Translated, it gives CASSEDGGLRDEQYF.

This clonotype was detected many times. The chain couples TRBV5-5 to TRBJ1-4; 7 nucleotides line up with TRBD1. Per the germline V gene, CDR1 is SGHKS and CDR2 is YYEKEE (reference sequence). The V and J ends lost 3 bases and 14 bases, in that order; junction bases with no gene match: 4. The CDR3 consists of 11 residues. CDR3 protein: CASSSDRYLFF. The CDR3 DNA follows: TGTGCCAGCAGCTCGGACAGGTACCTGTTTTTT.

This clonotype was seen many times. The chain has TRBV5-6 and TRBJ1-5, with unresolved D. CDR3 length equals 15 residues. From germline, CDR1 is SGHDT and CDR2 YYEEEE. The germline V and J ends were trimmed by 4 bases and 2 bases, with 13 bases remaining between them. The CDR3 reads CASSQTAAGNQPQHF. The CDR3, as DNA: TGTGCCAGCAGCCAGACTGCGGCCGGCAATCAGCCCCAGCATTTT.

V usage is TRBV25-1 and J usage is TRBJ2-2, with a tentative D call TRBD1 (5 bases). CDR3 size: 15 residues. The V end was cut by 2 bases, the J end by 2 bases, with 9 bases between. Germline V gene lookup returns CDR1 MGHDK and CDR2 SYGVNS. The CDR3 region has the DNA TGTGCCAGCAGTGAAAATTGGGGCAACACCGGGGAGCTGTTTTTT. Protein: CASSENWGNTGELFF.

This clonotype turned up a few times. The chain recombines TRBV19 with TRBJ2-1; D uncertain. The DNA end favors TRBJ2-5, so the J call may be wrong. Germline CDR1 and CDR2: LNHDA and SQIVND (reference sequence). The CDR3 sequence is 13 residues long. CDR3 protein: CASSISGEETQYF. The DNA for the CDR3 is TGTGCCAGTAGTATTTCGGGTGAAGAGACCCAGTACTTC.

This clonotype was seen many times. The J gene is TRBJ1-1, the V gene TRBV5-1, with a possible D match to TRBD1 (6 bases). From germline, CDR1 is SGHRS and CDR2 YFSETQ. This CDR3 is built from 16 residues. V gave up 1 base and J gave up 0 bases, with 13 bases separating them. The CDR3 nucleotides are TGCGCCAGCAGCTTGCCACTAGGACAGTTGAACACTGAAGCTTTCTTT. Translated: CASSLPLGQLNTEAFF.

This clonotype has at least ten counts. This CDR3 is CASTHPWGQGTEQYF. CDR3 sequence (DNA): TGTGCCAGCACCCACCCCTGGGGACAGGGAACCGAGCAGTACTTC. J is TRBJ2-7 and V is TRBV28; 9 bases map to TRBD1. V was clipped by 7 bases and J by 6 bases; unmatched bases: 13. The CDR3 spans 15 residues. Germline CDR1 reads MDHEN; CDR2 reads SYDVKM.

This clonotype was seen repeatedly, ten times or more. The chain's CDR3 is CSARAGPAYSHGYTF. The DNA for the CDR3 is TGCAGTGCTAGAGCTGGTCCGGCCTATTCACATGGCTACACCTTC. This chain links TRBV20-1 with TRBJ1-2, with D unresolved. Germline assignment: CDR1 DFQATT and CDR2 SNEGSKA (reference sequence). The CDR3 length is 15 residues. V was trimmed by 1 base and J by 6 bases, leaving 18 bases between them.

This clonotype was detected many times. V usage is TRBV10-3 and J usage is TRBJ2-5; 12 bases are a match to TRBD2. The CDR3 covers 17 residues. Germline V gives CDR1 ENHRY, CDR2 SYGVKD. With 2 bases clipped from V and 1 base from J, the junction kept 5 bases outside the gene matches. The CDR3 DNA reads as TGTGCCATCAGTGAGACGCTAGCGGGAGGGGTCCAAGAGACCCAGTACTTC. It specifies CAISETLAGGVQETQYF.

The chain carries TRBV20-1 and TRBJ2-3; no clear D gene. Germline CDR1 DFQATT, CDR2 SNEGSKA (reference sequence). The CDR3 is 13 residues long. The germline V and J ends were trimmed by 2 bases and 5 bases, with 11 bases remaining between them. The chain's CDR3 is CSARLPSGDTQYF. The CDR3 DNA follows: TGCAGTGCTAGATTACCTTCGGGAGATACGCAGTATTTT.